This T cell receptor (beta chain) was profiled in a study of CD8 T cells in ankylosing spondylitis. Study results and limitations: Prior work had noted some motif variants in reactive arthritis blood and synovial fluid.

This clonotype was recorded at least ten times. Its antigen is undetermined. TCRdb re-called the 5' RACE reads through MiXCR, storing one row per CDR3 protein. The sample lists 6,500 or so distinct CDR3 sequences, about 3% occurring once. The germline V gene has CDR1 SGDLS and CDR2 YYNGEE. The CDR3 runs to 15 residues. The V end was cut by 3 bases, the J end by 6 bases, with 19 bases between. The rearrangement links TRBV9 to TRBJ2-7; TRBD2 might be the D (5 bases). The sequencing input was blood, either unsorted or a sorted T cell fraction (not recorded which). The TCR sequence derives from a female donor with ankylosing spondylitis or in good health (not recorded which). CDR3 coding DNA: TGTGCCAGCAGCGCCGAAGGAGCGGATCCCTTCGAGCAGTACTTC. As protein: CASSAEGADPFEQYF.